Below, 14 T cell receptor beta chains from the same sample are listed, as sequenced in a study of cytomegalovirus exposure and HLA in healthy donors. PCR amplification relied on 60 Vbeta primers (plus 13 Jbeta primers). The repertoire was sequenced with immunoSEQ multiplex PCR; TCRdb's copy has only in-frame clones and lacks some. This sample contains about 43,000 clones. Sequenced: PBMCs. The receptors shown here come from a woman aged 30 to 39 in good health and CMV-seronegative.

The V call is TRBV29-1, the J call TRBJ2-1, with 12 positions matching TRBD2. The CDR3 extends over 17 amino acids. V lost 2 bases, J lost 7 bases, and 12 bases stayed unmatched. From germline, CDR1 is SQVTM and CDR2 ANQGSEA. The CDR3 here is CSVELPVTSGRRNEQFF. Written as DNA, the CDR3 is TGCAGCGTTGAATTACCCGTGACTAGCGGGAGACGGAATGAGCAGTTCTTC.

The V gene is TRBV4-2, the J gene TRBJ2-2, with TRBD1 identical over 12 bases. The CDR3 covers 17 residues. With 2 bases clipped from V and 3 bases from J, the junction kept 4 bases outside the gene matches. CDR1 is LGHNA and CDR2 is YNFKEQ in the germline V gene. The CDR3 here is CASSQLGQGADTGELFF. The CDR3 DNA sequence: TGTGCCAGCAGCCAACTGGGACAGGGGGCTGACACCGGGGAGCTGTTTTTT.

The rearrangement joins TRBV18 to TRBJ1-2; tentative D call: TRBD1 (5 bases). V lost 1 base to trimming and J lost 2 bases, with 11 bases between them. The length of the CDR3 is 15 residues. In germline, CDR1 is KGHSH, CDR2 LQKENI. The CDR3 sequence is CASSPRGGMNYGYTF. CDR3 nucleotide sequence: TGTGCCAGCTCACCACGGGGGGGAATGAACTATGGCTACACCTTC.

The chain uses TRBV13 and TRBJ2-7, with TRBD2 matching over 10 bases. J lost 0 bases, V lost 5 bases, and 4 bases had no gene match. CDR1 PRHDT and CDR2 FYEKMQ come from the germline V gene (reference sequence). This CDR3 has 15 amino acids. The CDR3: CASSLSGRSSYEQYF. The CDR3 DNA reads TGTGCCAGCAGCCTTAGCGGGAGGAGCTCCTACGAGCAGTACTTC.

This chain joins TRBV2 and TRBJ1-1, with D possibly matching TRBD1 (6 bases). Germline CDR1 SNHLY, CDR2 FYNNEI. V lost 5 bases and J 1 base, leaving 11 bases between the germline ends. CDR3 size: 14 residues. CDR3 region: CASSLGQANTEAFF. The CDR3 nucleotides read TGTGCCAGCAGTTTGGGACAAGCGAACACTGAAGCTTTCTTT.

The CDR3, as DNA: TGTGCCAGCAGCCCCTCAGGGTCACTAGCGGGAGACGAGCAGTACTTC. The encoded protein is CASSPSGSLAGDEQYF. V is TRBV5-4 and J is TRBJ2-7; 11 bases fit TRBD2. After removal of 4 bases from V and 5 bases from J, the junction contained 11 bases not matched to a gene. This CDR3 has 16 residues. Germline V gives CDR1 SGHNT, CDR2 YYREEE (reference sequence).

The chain recombines TRBV5-1 with TRBJ2-7; the D gene is possibly TRBD1 (5 bases). V lost 0 bases and J 6 bases, leaving 10 bases between the germline ends. The CDR3 sequence is 13 residues long. Germline loops: CDR1 SGHRS, CDR2 YFSETQ. CDR3 nucleotides: TGCGCCAGCAGCTTGGACAGGCCAGGCGAGCAGTACTTC. Amino acids: CASSLDRPGEQYF.

The CDR3 coding sequence is TGTGCCAGCAGCGTAGGTCAGGGCAGGTCCTACGAGCAGTACTTC. Translation: CASSVGQGRSYEQYF. V is TRBV9 and J is TRBJ2-7; D is possibly TRBD1 (5 bases). Germline loops: CDR1 SGDLS, CDR2 YYNGEE. Trimming cost V 0 bases and J 1 base, with 11 bases left between them. The length of the CDR3 is 15 residues.

V gene TRBV6-5 combines with J gene TRBJ2-1, with D uncertain. Germline V gene data show CDR1 as MNHEY and CDR2 as SVGAGI. The CDR3 extends over 15 amino acids. With 7 bases removed from V and 0 bases from J, the gap between germline ends came to 13 bases. CDR3 in DNA: TGTGCCAGCACCCCCGGCCCTAGCTCCTACAATGAGCAGTTCTTC. Protein sequence: CASTPGPSSYNEQFF.

The genes are TRBV4-1 and TRBJ1-4; D not certain. V lost 4 bases and J 5 bases, leaving 17 bases between the germline ends. Germline CDR1 and CDR2: MGHRA and YSYEKL. The CDR3 consists of 16 residues. For the CDR3, the DNA is TGCGCCAGCAGCCCACGCAGTTGGGAGAAGAATGAAAAACTGTTTTTT. It specifies CASSPRSWEKNEKLFF.

The CDR3 coding sequence is TGTGCCAGCAGCTTACTCGACGAGCAGTACTTC. Its translation: CASSLLDEQYF. V usage is TRBV7-9 and J usage is TRBJ2-7; no definite D call. The CDR3 runs 11 residues. Germline CDR1 and CDR2: SEHNR and FQNEAQ (reference sequence). Deletions cut 2 bases from V and 5 bases from J, with 4 bases between.

The rearrangement links TRBV29-1 to TRBJ1-1, with D unclear. The CDR3 contains 13 residues. V was shortened by 2 bases and J by 0 bases, with 7 bases between the two germline ends. The germline CDR1 and CDR2 sequences are SQVTM and ANQGSEA. The CDR3: CSVEQVLNTEAFF. In DNA, the CDR3 is TGCAGCGTTGAACAGGTTTTGAACACTGAAGCTTTCTTT.

The chain uses TRBV7-9 and TRBJ1-2; D not certain. The germline V and J ends were trimmed by 0 bases and 6 bases, with 14 bases remaining between them. This CDR3 region has 15 residues. Germline CDR1 is SEHNR and CDR2 is FQNEAQ (reference sequence). The CDR3 sequence: CASSLAGSPGDGYTF. The CDR3 nucleotides are TGTGCCAGCAGCTTAGCGGGTTCACCGGGAGATGGCTACACCTTC.

The V call is TRBV4-1, the J call TRBJ1-1; D gene ambiguous. Deletions cut 0 bases from V and 2 bases from J, with 19 bases between. This CDR3 has 18 residues. Per the germline V gene, CDR1 is MGHRA and CDR2 is YSYEKL. This chain's CDR3 is CASSQDQAISGRNTEAFF. The CDR3 DNA follows: TGCGCCAGCAGCCAAGATCAAGCAATTAGCGGGAGAAACACTGAAGCTTTCTTT.